This T cell receptor (beta chain) is from a study of blood T cell repertoires in COVID-19. Looking at the study overall: Acute-phase and convalescent COVID-19 samples originated in the United States, Italy and Spain. In each case, the material was cDNA or gDNA derived from T cells, B-cell-depleted T cells, or PBMCs.

In the source study's methods: Amplification of reference gene primers was used by the study to estimate nucleated cell counts. Using immunoSEQ multiplex PCR, the repertoire was profiled, and TCRdb retains in-frame clones only, with some absent. V, J and clone size are taken as reported in that table, and D and trimming were inferred from the DNA itself. The table shows just over 90,000 clones, with about three quarters occurring only once. Trimming shortened V by 6 bases and J by 4 bases, and 16 bases separated the two germline ends. The germline gives CDR1 MRHNA, CDR2 SNTAGT. This CDR3 region has 15 residues.

V usage is TRBV6-4 and J usage is TRBJ2-1; TRBD2 might be the D (5 bases). The sequencing sample was made of peripheral blood. This receptor was identified in a man in his sixties or seventies with acute or convalescent COVID-19. The CDR3 spells CASSARPGVYNEQFF. The CDR3 coding sequence is TGTGCCAGCAGCGCCCGCCCCGGGGTTTACAATGAGCAGTTCTTC.